The entry below gives a single T cell receptor (beta chain) sequence along with its context. Clones were sequenced by immunoSEQ multiplex PCR, and TCRdb holds only the in-frame ones, with some missing. The table records around 200,000 clones, 65% to 90% of them present only once. The data were taken from a study of blood T cell repertoires in COVID-19. Contact with a PCR-confirmed or clinician-diagnosed COVID-19 case occurred within 2 weeks of entry. V was clipped by 1 base and J by 8 bases, with 4 bases between them. This CDR3 region has 11 residues. Germline V lookup: CDR1 LGHNT, CDR2 FRNRAP. This chain links TRBV12-5 with TRBJ2-3; D not resolved. This receptor was obtained from a woman in her twenties or thirties who had been exposed to COVID-19. The sample consisted of PBMCs or T cells enriched from blood (not recorded which). The CDR3 DNA sequence: TGTGCTAGTGGTTTGGCGGGTACGCAGTATTTT. The encoded protein is CASGLAGTQYF.